Only a few counts were recorded for the clone carrying this T cell receptor beta chain. Its antigen is unknown. Sequencing ends 3 residues short of the CDR3 end; the germline J gene provides the rest. This CDR3 comprises 14 residues. Unmatched junction bases numbered 6, after V lost 4 bases and J lost 4 bases. The germline V gene has CDR1 SGHTA and CDR2 FQGNSA. TCRdb's table, derived via immunoSEQ multiplex PCR, lists solely in-frame clones and lacks some. The specimen gives 25,000 to 30,000 clones without singletons; the ten biggest hold under 4%. The sample comes from a study of T cell clonality in common variable immunodeficiency. CVID subjects were around 15 female and roughly 31 male, aged roughly 9 to 64. General study findings and limits: Fewer deletions and N-nucleotide insertions were reportedly seen in common variable immunodeficiency TCR beta sequences. CVID subjects had higher TCRbeta clonality than healthy controls, most marked in about a third.

Source material: peripheral blood mononuclear cells. This chain links TRBV7-2 with TRBJ1-2, with 7 bases matching TRBD1. The sequence came from a human donor with common variable immunodeficiency. Incomplete CDR3 DNA: TGTGCCAGCAGCTCCGGACAGGCGGGCTATGGC. Protein product: CASSSGQAGYG. The full-length CDR3 reads as CASSSGQAGYGYTF.